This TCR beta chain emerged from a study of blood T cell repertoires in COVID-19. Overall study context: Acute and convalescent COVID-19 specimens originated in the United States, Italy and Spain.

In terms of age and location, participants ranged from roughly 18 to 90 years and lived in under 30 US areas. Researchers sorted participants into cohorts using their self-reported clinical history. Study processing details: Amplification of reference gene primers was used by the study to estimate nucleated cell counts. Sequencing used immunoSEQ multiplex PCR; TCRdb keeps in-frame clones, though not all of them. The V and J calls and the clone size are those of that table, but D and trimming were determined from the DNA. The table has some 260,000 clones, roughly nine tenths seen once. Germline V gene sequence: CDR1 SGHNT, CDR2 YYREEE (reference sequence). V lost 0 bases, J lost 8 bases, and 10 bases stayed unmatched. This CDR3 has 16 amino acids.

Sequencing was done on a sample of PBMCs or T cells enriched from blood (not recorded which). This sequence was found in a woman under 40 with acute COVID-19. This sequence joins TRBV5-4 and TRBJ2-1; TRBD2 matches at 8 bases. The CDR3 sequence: CASSLDPGLGGDEQFF. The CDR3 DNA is TGTGCCAGCAGCTTGGACCCGGGACTAGGCGGCGATGAGCAGTTCTTC. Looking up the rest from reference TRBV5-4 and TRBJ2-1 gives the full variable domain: ETGVTQSPTHLIKTRGQQVTLRCSSQSGHNTVSWYQQALGQGPQFIFQYYREEENGRGNFPPRFSGLQFPNYSSELNVNALELDDSALYLCASSLDPGLGGDEQFFGPGTRLTVL.